Reported below is one TCR beta chain. Its antigen remains unknown. The sample is drawn from a study of shared clonotypes between healthy human individuals. Execution of the assay was at deep level. The protocol was immunoSEQ multiplex PCR, while the TCRdb copy is restricted to in-frame clones and leaves out a portion. The profile shows roughly 1,100,000 clones, 70% to 80% of them singletons. The CDR3 is 13 residues long. Germline CDR1 reads SGHVS; CDR2 reads FNYEAQ. Trimming cost V 7 bases and J 3 bases, with 13 bases left between them. Findings and limits, study-wide: Clonotypes not shared had lower generation probabilities than those common to all four donors. An anticipated effect of sequencing depth on clonotype sharing among donors was recognized.

The gene calls are TRBV7-6 and TRBJ2-7; tentative D call: TRBD2 (5 bases). The receptor was isolated from a man aged 18 to 30 in good health. Material: memory CD4+ T cells sorted from blood. Subset defined: CD45RA-negative fraction. The CDR3 loop is CASTPRSGYEQYF. The CDR3 nucleotides are TGTGCCAGCACCCCAAGGAGCGGCTACGAGCAGTACTTC.